A selection of T cell receptor beta chains follows, all from one sample in a study of cytomegalovirus exposure and HLA in healthy donors. Repertoires were generated with immunoSEQ multiplex PCR, while TCRdb's copy carries only in-frame clones and drops some. The sample has over 150,000 clones, approximately 80% seen once. The sequenced sample was PBMCs. The receptors were sampled from a woman in her forties in good health and CMV-seropositive. The CDR3 runs from the conserved cysteine through the conserved F or W. The D gene is left open where the match is weak. The listing skips clone size in some rows; elsewhere it reads once, few, many or a size class.

J gene: TRBJ2-5
D gene: TRBD1
V gene: TRBV5-1
clone size: -
CDR3 DNA: TGCGCCAGCAGCTCGTTAGACAGGGAAGAGACCCAGTACTTC
CDR3 protein: CASSSLDREETQYF

J gene: TRBJ1-5
D gene: TRBD1
V gene: TRBV11-2
clone size: once
CDR3 DNA: TGTGCCAGCAGCTTGCAGGGGGATCAGCCCCAGCATTTT
CDR3 protein: CASSLQGDQPQHF

J gene: TRBJ1-1
D gene: -
V gene: TRBV6-5
clone size: few
CDR3 DNA: TGTGCCAGCAGTTTGGAGGCTAACACTGAAGCTTTCTTT
CDR3 protein: CASSLEANTEAFF

J gene: TRBJ1-5
D gene: TRBD1
V gene: TRBV2
clone size: -
CDR3 DNA: TGTGCCAGCAGTGCGCAGGGGGCCGCTCAGCCCCAGCATTTT
CDR3 protein: CASSAQGAAQPQHF

J gene: TRBJ1-4
D gene: -
V gene: TRBV27
clone size: -
CDR3 DNA: TGTGCCAGCAGTTTCGGGTATACAACTAATGAAAAACTGTTTTTT
CDR3 protein: CASSFGYTTNEKLFF

J gene: TRBJ2-5
D gene: -
V gene: TRBV2
clone size: -
CDR3 DNA: TGTGCCAGCAAGACTTTTGAGACCCAGTACTTC
CDR3 protein: CASKTFETQYF

J gene: TRBJ1-1
D gene: -
V gene: TRBV10-3
clone size: -
CDR3 DNA: TGTGCCATTGCGCCTCGGGTTGACGCTGAAGCTTTCTTT
CDR3 protein: CAIAPRVDAEAFF

J gene: TRBJ2-7
D gene: -
V gene: TRBV4-1
clone size: -
CDR3 DNA: TGCGCCAGCAGCCAAGATAGGAGGGGGCCAGGCGACGAGCAGTACTTC
CDR3 protein: CASSQDRRGPGDEQYF

J gene: TRBJ2-5
D gene: -
V gene: TRBV5-5
clone size: -
CDR3 DNA: TGTGCCAGCAGCTCGCGCGAGGTCGGTAGTGAGACCCAGTACTTC
CDR3 protein: CASSSREVGSETQYF

J gene: TRBJ1-5
D gene: TRBD1
V gene: TRBV10-3
clone size: -
CDR3 DNA: TGTGCCATCAGTGACTCGGACAGGGGCTATCAGCCCCAGCATTTT
CDR3 protein: CAISDSDRGYQPQHF

J gene: TRBJ2-3
D gene: -
V gene: TRBV5-1
clone size: -
CDR3 DNA: TGCGCCAGCAGTTTGGAGACTTGGGGAGGTACGCAGTATTTT
CDR3 protein: CASSLETWGGTQYF

J gene: TRBJ1-5
D gene: -
V gene: TRBV6-6
clone size: -
CDR3 DNA: TGTGCCAGCATCCAAAGGGGGGAGGGTCAGCCCCAGCATTTT
CDR3 protein: CASIQRGEGQPQHF

J gene: TRBJ1-1
D gene: -
V gene: TRBV4-3
clone size: -
CDR3 DNA: TGCGCCAGCAGCCAAGATCGCGGTACTGAAGCTTTCTTT
CDR3 protein: CASSQDRGTEAFF

J gene: TRBJ1-5
D gene: TRBD1
V gene: TRBV30
clone size: -
CDR3 DNA: TGTGCCTGGAGCTTAGGCGGGACAGGGTTTCAGCCCCAGCATTTT
CDR3 protein: CAWSLGGTGFQPQHF

J gene: TRBJ1-2
D gene: TRBD1
V gene: TRBV19
clone size: -
CDR3 DNA: TGTGCCAGTAGTATGGAGAGGAGCTTTGGGCAGGGGGCTCATGGCTACACCTTC
CDR3 protein: CASSMERSFGQGAHGYTF

J gene: TRBJ2-7
D gene: TRBD1
V gene: TRBV25-1
clone size: once
CDR3 DNA: TGTGCCAGCAGTGGAGGAGCGAGCGGACAGGCCTACTACGAGCAGTACTTC
CDR3 protein: CASSGGASGQAYYEQYF

J gene: TRBJ1-1
D gene: -
V gene: TRBV28
clone size: -
CDR3 DNA: TGTGCCAGCAGTTCCCCCCGGGGGGGCACTGAAGCTTTCTTT
CDR3 protein: CASSSPRGGTEAFF

J gene: TRBJ1-4
D gene: -
V gene: TRBV19
clone size: -
CDR3 DNA: TGTGCCAGTAGGAAGACAGGATATAATGAAAAACTGTTTTTT
CDR3 protein: CASRKTGYNEKLFF

J gene: TRBJ2-1
D gene: TRBD1
V gene: TRBV7-9
clone size: -
CDR3 DNA: TGTGCCAGCAGCTTAAGTTCTGGCAGGGGGCTCGATGAGCAGTTCTTC
CDR3 protein: CASSLSSGRGLDEQFF

J gene: TRBJ2-5
D gene: TRBD2
V gene: TRBV30
clone size: -
CDR3 DNA: TGTGCCTGGAGTGTGAAAGCGGGGGGCCTGGGGCAGTACTTC
CDR3 protein: CAWSVKAGGLGQYF

J gene: TRBJ2-3
D gene: -
V gene: TRBV5-1
clone size: -
CDR3 DNA: TGCGCCAGCAGCTCCGGTAGGAGGGTGGATAGCACAGATACGCAGTATTTT
CDR3 protein: CASSSGRRVDSTDTQYF

J gene: TRBJ2-1
D gene: TRBD2
V gene: TRBV11-2
clone size: -
CDR3 DNA: TGTGCCAGCAGAAAGGGACTAGCGGGGGGGCCAGAGCAGTTCTTC
CDR3 protein: CASRKGLAGGPEQFF

J gene: TRBJ1-4
D gene: TRBD1
V gene: TRBV4-3
clone size: once
CDR3 DNA: TGCGCCAGCAGCCAAGGAACTCCGGGACAGGGTCGTGAAAAACTGTTTTTT
CDR3 protein: CASSQGTPGQGREKLFF

J gene: TRBJ1-6
D gene: -
V gene: TRBV7-9
clone size: -
CDR3 DNA: TGTGCCAGCAGCTTAGCGAGATTCCGCAGGGCCGATTCACCCCTCCACTTT
CDR3 protein: CASSLARFRRADSPLHF

J gene: TRBJ1-1
D gene: TRBD1
V gene: TRBV5-8
clone size: -
CDR3 DNA: TGTGCCAGCAGGGGGGACAGGTTAACTGAAGCTTTCTTT
CDR3 protein: CASRGDRLTEAFF

J gene: TRBJ2-5
D gene: -
V gene: TRBV27
clone size: -
CDR3 DNA: TGTGCCAGCAGTTTAGGGACTCAAGAGACCCAGTACTTC
CDR3 protein: CASSLGTQETQYF

J gene: TRBJ2-3
D gene: TRBD2
V gene: TRBV9
clone size: -
CDR3 DNA: TGTGCCAGCACCCCAAGCGGGAGGGGCACAGATACGCAGTATTTT
CDR3 protein: CASTPSGRGTDTQYF

J gene: TRBJ2-7
D gene: -
V gene: TRBV19
clone size: -
CDR3 DNA: TGTGCCAGTACCCAGGGGGGACTCTACGAGCAGTACTTC
CDR3 protein: CASTQGGLYEQYF

J gene: TRBJ1-4
D gene: TRBD1
V gene: TRBV18
clone size: -
CDR3 DNA: TGTGCCAGCTCACCATCGGGACAGGGGGCTGAAAAACTGTTTTTT
CDR3 protein: CASSPSGQGAEKLFF

J gene: TRBJ1-2
D gene: TRBD1
V gene: TRBV7-9
clone size: -
CDR3 DNA: TGTGCCAGCAGCTCTTATAGGGGACAGGAGAACTATGGCTACACCTTC
CDR3 protein: CASSSYRGQENYGYTF

J gene: TRBJ2-1
D gene: -
V gene: TRBV11-3
clone size: -
CDR3 DNA: TGTGCCAGCAGCTTTGGACAGTCTTACAATGAGCAGTTCTTC
CDR3 protein: CASSFGQSYNEQFF

J gene: TRBJ2-7
D gene: TRBD2
V gene: TRBV2
clone size: few
CDR3 DNA: TGTGCCAGCAGTGAAGGGGGGGGTATATACTACGAGCAGTACTTC
CDR3 protein: CASSEGGGIYYEQYF

J gene: TRBJ2-5
D gene: TRBD1
V gene: TRBV19
clone size: once
CDR3 DNA: TGTGCCAGTAGTATCGGACAGGGGGGAGAGACCCAGTACTTC
CDR3 protein: CASSIGQGGETQYF

J gene: TRBJ2-3
D gene: TRBD2
V gene: TRBV4-1
clone size: -
CDR3 DNA: TGCGCCAGCAGCCAAGGGACTAGCGGACGCACAGATACGCAGTATTTT
CDR3 protein: CASSQGTSGRTDTQYF

J gene: TRBJ1-1
D gene: TRBD1
V gene: TRBV7-9
clone size: -
CDR3 DNA: TGTTCCAGCAGCCCACCAACCGGGACAGGGGACAACGAAGCTTTCTTT
CDR3 protein: CSSSPPTGTGDNEAFF

J gene: TRBJ1-1
D gene: -
V gene: TRBV2
clone size: -
CDR3 DNA: TGTGCCAGCAGACGAGGTGACCGGGGGGTAGGTAAGACTGAAGCTTTCTTT
CDR3 protein: CASRRGDRGVGKTEAFF